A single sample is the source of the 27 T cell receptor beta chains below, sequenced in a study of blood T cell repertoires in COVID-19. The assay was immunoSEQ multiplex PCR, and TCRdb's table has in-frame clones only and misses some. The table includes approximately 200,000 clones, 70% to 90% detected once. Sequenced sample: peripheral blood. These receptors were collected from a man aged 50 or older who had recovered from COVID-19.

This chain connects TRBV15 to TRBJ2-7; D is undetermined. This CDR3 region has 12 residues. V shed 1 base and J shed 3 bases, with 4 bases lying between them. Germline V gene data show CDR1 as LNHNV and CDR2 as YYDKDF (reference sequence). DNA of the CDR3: TGTGCCACCAGCAGAGGCGTCTACGAGCAGTACTTC. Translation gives CATSRGVYEQYF.

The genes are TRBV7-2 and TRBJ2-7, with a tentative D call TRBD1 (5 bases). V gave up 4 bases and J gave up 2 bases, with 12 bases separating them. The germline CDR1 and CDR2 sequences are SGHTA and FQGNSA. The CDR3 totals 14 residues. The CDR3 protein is CASSSPKGPYEQYF. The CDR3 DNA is TGTGCCAGCAGCTCCCCCAAGGGGCCCTACGAGCAGTACTTC.

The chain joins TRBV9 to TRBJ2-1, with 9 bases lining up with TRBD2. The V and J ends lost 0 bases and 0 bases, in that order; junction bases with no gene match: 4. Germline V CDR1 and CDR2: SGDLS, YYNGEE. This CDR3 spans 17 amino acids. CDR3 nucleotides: TGTGCCAGCAGCGTAGTTACTAGCGGGTTCTCCTACAATGAGCAGTTCTTC. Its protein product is CASSVVTSGFSYNEQFF.

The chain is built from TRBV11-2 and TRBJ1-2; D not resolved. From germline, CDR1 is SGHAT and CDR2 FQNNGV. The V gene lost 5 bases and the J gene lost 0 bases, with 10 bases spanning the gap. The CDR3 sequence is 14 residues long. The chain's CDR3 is CASSPSGSNYGYTF. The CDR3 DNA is TGTGCCAGCAGCCCCTCGGGATCTAACTATGGCTACACCTTC.

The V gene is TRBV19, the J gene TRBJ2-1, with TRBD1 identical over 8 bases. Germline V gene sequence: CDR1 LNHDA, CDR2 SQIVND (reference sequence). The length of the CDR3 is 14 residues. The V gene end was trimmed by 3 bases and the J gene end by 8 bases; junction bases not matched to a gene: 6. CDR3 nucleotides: TGTGCCAGTAGTATCCAGGGGGCTATCGATGAGCAGTTCTTC. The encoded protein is CASSIQGAIDEQFF.

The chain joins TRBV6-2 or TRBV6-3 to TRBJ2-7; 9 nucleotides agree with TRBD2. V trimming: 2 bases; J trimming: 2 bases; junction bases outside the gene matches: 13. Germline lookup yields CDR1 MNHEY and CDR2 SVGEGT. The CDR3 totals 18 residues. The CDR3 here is CASSYKYVAGVDPYEQYF. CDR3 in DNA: TGTGCCAGCAGTTACAAGTATGTAGCGGGAGTCGACCCCTACGAGCAGTACTTC.

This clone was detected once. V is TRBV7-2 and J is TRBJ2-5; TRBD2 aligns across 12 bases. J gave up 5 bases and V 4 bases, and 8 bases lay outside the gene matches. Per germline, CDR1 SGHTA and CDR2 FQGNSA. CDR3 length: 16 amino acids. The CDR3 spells CASSYRLAGEGETQYF. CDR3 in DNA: TGTGCCAGCAGCTATAGACTAGCGGGAGAGGGGGAGACCCAGTACTTC.

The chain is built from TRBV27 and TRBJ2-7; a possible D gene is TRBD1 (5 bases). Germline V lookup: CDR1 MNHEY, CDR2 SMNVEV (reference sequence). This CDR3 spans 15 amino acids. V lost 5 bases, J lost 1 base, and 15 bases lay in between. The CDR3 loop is CASSRLVGPSYEQYF. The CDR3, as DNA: TGTGCCAGCAGTAGGCTGGTGGGGCCTTCCTACGAGCAGTACTTC.

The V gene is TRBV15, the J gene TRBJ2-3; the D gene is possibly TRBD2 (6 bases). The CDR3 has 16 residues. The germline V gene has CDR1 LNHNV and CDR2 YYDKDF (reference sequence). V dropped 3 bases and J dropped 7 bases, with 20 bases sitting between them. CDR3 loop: CATSSSAGGFVHTQYF. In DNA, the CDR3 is TGTGCCACCAGCAGCTCAGCGGGTGGGTTTGTGCATACGCAGTATTTT.

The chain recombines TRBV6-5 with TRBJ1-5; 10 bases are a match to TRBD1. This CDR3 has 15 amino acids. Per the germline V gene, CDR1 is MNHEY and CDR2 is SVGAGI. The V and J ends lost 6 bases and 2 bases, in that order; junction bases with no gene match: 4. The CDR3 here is CASSLTGGRNQPQHF. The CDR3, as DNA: TGTGCCAGCAGCTTGACAGGGGGCCGCAATCAGCCCCAGCATTTT.

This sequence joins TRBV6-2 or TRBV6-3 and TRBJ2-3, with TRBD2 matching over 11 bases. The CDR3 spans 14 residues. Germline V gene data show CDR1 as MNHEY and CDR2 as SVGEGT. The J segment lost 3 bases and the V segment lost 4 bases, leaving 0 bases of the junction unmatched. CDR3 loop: CASSWTSGTDTQYF. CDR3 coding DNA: TGTGCCAGCAGTTGGACTAGCGGGACAGATACGCAGTATTTT.

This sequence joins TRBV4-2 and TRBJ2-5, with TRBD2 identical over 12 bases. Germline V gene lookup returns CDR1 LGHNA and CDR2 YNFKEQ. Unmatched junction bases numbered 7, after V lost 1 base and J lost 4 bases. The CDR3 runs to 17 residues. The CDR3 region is CASSQAVRGLAGETQYF. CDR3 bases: TGTGCCAGCAGCCAAGCCGTCAGGGGACTAGCGGGAGAGACCCAGTACTTC.

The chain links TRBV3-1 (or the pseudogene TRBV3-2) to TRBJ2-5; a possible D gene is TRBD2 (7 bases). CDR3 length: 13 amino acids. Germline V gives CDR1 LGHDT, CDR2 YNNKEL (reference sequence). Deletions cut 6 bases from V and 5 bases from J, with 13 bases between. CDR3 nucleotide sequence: TGTGCCAGCAGAACTAGGGGGGGGGAGACCCAGTACTTC. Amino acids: CASRTRGGETQYF.

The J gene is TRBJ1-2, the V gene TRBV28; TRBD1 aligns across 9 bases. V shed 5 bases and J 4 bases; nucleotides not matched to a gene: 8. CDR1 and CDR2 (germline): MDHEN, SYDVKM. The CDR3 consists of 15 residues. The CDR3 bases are TGTGCCAGCAGTACCCAACAGGGGGCCGGCTATGGCTACACCTTC. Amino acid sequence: CASSTQQGAGYGYTF.

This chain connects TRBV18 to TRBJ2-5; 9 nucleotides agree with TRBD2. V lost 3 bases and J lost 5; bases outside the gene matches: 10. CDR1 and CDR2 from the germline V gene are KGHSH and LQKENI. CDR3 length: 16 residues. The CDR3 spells CASSPPEGLAIETQYF. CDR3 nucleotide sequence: TGTGCCAGCTCACCTCCGGAGGGACTAGCAATCGAGACCCAGTACTTC.

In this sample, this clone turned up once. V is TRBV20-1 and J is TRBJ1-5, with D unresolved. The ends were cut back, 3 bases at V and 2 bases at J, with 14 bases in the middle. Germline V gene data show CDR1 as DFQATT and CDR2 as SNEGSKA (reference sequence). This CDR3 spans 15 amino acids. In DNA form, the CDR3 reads TGCAGTGCTAGTCTTGAGGTTCTGGGCAATCAGCCCCAGCATTTT. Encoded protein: CSASLEVLGNQPQHF.

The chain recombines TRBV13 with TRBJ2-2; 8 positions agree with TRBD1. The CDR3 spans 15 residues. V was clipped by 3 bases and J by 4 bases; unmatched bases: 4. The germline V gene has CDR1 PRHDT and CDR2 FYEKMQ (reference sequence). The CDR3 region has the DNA TGTGCCAGCAGCTTCAGGGGGCGGGTCACCGGGGAGCTGTTTTTT. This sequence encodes CASSFRGRVTGELFF.

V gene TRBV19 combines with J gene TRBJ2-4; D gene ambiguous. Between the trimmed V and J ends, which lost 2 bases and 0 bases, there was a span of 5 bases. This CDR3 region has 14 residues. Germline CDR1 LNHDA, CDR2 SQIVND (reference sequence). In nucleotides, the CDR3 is TGTGCCAGTAGTATAATCGGAGCCAAAAACATTCAGTACTTC. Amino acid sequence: CASSIIGAKNIQYF.

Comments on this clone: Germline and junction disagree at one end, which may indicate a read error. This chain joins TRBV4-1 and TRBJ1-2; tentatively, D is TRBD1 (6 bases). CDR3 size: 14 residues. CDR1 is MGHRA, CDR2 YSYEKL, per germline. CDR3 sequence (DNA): TGCGCCAGCAGTCAAGGCCCGACAGGCTATGGCTACACCTTC. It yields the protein CASSQGPTGYGYTF.

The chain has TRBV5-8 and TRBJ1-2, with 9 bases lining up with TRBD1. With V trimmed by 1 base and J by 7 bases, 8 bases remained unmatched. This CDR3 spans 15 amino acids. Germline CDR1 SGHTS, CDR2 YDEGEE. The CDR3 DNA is TGTGCCAGCAGCTTGTGGCCCGGGACAGGGTCTGGCTACACCTTC. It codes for CASSLWPGTGSGYTF.

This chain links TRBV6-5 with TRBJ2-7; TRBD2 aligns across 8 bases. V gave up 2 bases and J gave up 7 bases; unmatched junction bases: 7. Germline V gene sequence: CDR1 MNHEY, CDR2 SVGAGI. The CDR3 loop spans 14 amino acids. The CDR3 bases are TGTGCCAGCAGTTACGACGGGACTAGAAATGAGCAGTACTTC. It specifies CASSYDGTRNEQYF.

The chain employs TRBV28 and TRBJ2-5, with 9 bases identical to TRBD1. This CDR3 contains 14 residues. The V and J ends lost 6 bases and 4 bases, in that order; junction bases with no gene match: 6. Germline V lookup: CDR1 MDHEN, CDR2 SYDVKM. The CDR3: CASSRRDRVETQYF. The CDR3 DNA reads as TGTGCCAGCAGCCGCCGGGACAGGGTAGAGACCCAGTACTTC.

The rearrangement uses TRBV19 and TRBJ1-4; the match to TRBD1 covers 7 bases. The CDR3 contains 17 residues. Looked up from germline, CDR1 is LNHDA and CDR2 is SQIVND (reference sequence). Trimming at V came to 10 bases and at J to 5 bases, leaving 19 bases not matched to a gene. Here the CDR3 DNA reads TGTGCCACTCAAACCGACTTGAGAGGGGGCACGAATGAAAAACTGTTTTTT. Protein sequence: CATQTDLRGGTNEKLFF.

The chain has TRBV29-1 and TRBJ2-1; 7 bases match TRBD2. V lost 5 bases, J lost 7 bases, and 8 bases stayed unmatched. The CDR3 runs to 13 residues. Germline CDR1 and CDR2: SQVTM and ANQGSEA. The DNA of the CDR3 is TGCAGCGTTAGGCGGGAGAGGTTTAATGAGCAGTTCTTC. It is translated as CSVRRERFNEQFF.

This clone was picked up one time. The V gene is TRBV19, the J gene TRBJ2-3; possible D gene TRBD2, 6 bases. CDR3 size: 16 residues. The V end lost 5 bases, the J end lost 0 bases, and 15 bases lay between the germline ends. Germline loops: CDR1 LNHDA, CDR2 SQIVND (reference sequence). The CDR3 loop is CASSDPRGTSTDTQYF. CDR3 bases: TGTGCCAGTAGTGACCCTCGCGGGACTAGCACAGATACGCAGTATTTT.

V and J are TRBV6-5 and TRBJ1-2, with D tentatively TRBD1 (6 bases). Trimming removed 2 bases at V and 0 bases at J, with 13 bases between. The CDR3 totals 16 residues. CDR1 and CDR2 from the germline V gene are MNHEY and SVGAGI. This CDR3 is CASSYQIDRPNYGYTF. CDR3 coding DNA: TGTGCCAGCAGTTACCAGATTGACAGGCCTAACTATGGCTACACCTTC.

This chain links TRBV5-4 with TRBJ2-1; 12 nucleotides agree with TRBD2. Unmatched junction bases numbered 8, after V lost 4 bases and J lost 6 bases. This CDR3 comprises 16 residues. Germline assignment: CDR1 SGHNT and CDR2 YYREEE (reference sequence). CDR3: CASSQGGLAGSNEQFF. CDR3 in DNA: TGTGCCAGCAGCCAAGGAGGACTAGCGGGAAGCAATGAGCAGTTCTTC.